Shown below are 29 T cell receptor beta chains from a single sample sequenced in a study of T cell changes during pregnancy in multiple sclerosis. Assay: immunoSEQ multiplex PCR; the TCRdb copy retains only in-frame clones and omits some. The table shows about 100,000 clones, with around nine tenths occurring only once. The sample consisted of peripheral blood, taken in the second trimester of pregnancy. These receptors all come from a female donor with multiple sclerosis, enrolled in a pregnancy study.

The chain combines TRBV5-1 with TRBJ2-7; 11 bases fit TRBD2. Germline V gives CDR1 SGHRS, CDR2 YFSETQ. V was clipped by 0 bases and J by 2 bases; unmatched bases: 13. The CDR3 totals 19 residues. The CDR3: CASSLGKIGTSGMAYEQYF. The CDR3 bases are TGCGCCAGCAGCTTGGGTAAAATCGGGACTAGCGGTATGGCCTACGAGCAGTACTTC. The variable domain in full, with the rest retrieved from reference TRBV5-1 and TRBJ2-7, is KAGVTQTPRYLIKTRGQQVTLSCSPISGHRSVSWYQQTPGQGLQFLFEYFSETQRNKGNFPGRFSGRQFSNSRSEMNVSTLELGDSALYLCASSLGKIGTSGMAYEQYFGPGTRLTVT.

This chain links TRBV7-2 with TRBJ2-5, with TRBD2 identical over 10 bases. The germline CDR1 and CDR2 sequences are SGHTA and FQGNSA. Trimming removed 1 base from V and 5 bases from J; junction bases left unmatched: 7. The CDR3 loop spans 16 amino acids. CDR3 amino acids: CASSLVAAGGPETQYF. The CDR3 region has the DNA TGTGCCAGCAGCTTAGTAGCAGCGGGAGGGCCTGAGACCCAGTACTTC.

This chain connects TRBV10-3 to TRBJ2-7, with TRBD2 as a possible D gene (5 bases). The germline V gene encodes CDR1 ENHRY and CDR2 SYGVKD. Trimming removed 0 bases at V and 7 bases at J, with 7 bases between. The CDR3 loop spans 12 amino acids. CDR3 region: CAISESRREQYF. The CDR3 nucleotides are TGTGCCATCAGTGAGTCCAGGAGGGAGCAGTACTTC.

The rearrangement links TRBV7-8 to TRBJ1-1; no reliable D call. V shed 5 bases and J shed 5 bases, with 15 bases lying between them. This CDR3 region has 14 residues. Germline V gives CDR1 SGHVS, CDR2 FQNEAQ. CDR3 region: CASSPGIGGTEAFF. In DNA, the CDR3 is TGTGCCAGCAGCCCCGGAATCGGAGGGACTGAAGCTTTCTTT.

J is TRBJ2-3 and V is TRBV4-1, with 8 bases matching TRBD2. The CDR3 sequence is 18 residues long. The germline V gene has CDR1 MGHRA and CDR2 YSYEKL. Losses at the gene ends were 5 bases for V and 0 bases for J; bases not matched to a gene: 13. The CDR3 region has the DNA TGCGCCAGCAGCTCCCGAGGTGCGGGAGGATCTAGCACAGATACGCAGTATTTT. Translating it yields CASSSRGAGGSSTDTQYF.

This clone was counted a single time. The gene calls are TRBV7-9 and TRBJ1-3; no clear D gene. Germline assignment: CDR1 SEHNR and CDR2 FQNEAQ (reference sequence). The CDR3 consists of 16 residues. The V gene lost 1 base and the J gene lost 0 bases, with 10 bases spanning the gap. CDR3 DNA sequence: TGTGCCAGCAGCTTAGGAACCTCGCGCTCTGGAAACACCATATATTTT. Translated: CASSLGTSRSGNTIYF.

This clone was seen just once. CDR3 coding DNA: TGTGCCAGCAGCCCAGCAGCCCGGAGGGTGAGCTACGAGCAGTACTTC. Amino acid sequence: CASSPAARRVSYEQYF. The gene calls are TRBV7-2 and TRBJ2-7; D may be TRBD2 (6 bases). The CDR3 is 16 amino acids. Looked up from germline, CDR1 is SGHTA and CDR2 is FQGNSA. With 5 bases removed from V and 3 bases from J, the gap between germline ends came to 20 bases. The full variable domain, its missing parts supplied by reference TRBV7-2 and TRBJ2-7, is GAGVSQSPSNKVTEKGKDVELRCDPISGHTALYWYRQSLGQGLEFLIYFQGNSAPDKSGLPSDRFSAERTGGSVSTLTIQRTQQEDSAVYLCASSPAARRVSYEQYFGPGTRLTVT.

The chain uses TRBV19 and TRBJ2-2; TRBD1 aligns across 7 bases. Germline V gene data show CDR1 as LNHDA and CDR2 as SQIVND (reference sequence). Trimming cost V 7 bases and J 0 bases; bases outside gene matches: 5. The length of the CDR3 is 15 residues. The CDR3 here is CASMTGTANTGELFF. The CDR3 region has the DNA TGTGCCAGTATGACCGGGACAGCGAACACCGGGGAGCTGTTTTTT.

CDR3 nucleotides: TGTGCCAGCAAATTAGCGGGACACCAAGAGACCCAGTACTTC. Translated, it gives CASKLAGHQETQYF. The J gene is TRBJ2-5, the V gene TRBV2, with 8 bases fitting TRBD2. With 7 bases clipped from V and 0 bases from J, the junction kept 4 bases outside the gene matches. Germline CDR1 reads SNHLY; CDR2 reads FYNNEI. This CDR3 has 14 amino acids. Full variable domain (rest looked up from reference TRBV2 and TRBJ2-5): EPEVTQTPSHQVTQMGQEVILRCVPISNHLYFYWYRQILGQKVEFLVSFYNNEISEKSEIFDDQFSVERPDGSNFTLKIRSTKLEDSAMYFCASKLAGHQETQYFGPGTRLLVL.

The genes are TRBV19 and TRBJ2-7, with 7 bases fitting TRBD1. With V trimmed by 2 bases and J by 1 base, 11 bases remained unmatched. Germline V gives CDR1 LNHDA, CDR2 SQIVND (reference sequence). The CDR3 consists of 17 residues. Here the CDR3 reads CASSISWIGRGSYEQYF. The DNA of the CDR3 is TGTGCCAGTAGTATAAGTTGGATCGGCAGGGGGTCCTACGAGCAGTACTTC.

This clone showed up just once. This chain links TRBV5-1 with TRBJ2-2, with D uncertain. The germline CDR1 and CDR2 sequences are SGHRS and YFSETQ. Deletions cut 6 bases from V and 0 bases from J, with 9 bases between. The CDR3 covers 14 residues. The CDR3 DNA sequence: TGCGCCAGCAACGAGATCTCGAACACCGGGGAGCTGTTTTTT. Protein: CASNEISNTGELFF.

This CDR3 is CASKPPGNNEQFF. In DNA, the CDR3 is TGTGCCAGCAAACCTCCCGGGAACAATGAGCAGTTCTTC. The chain recombines TRBV19 with TRBJ2-1; D perhaps matches TRBD2 (5 bases). This CDR3 region has 13 residues. Germline V gives CDR1 LNHDA, CDR2 SQIVND (reference sequence). V shed 9 bases and J shed 5 bases, with 14 bases lying between them.

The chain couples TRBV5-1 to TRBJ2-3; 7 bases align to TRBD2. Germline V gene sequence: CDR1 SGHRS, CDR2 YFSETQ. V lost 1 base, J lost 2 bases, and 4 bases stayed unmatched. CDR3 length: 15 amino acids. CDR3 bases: TGCGCCAGCAGCTTGCCCAGCGGGGACACAGATACGCAGTATTTT. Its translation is CASSLPSGDTDTQYF. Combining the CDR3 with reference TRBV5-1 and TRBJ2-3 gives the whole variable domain KAGVTQTPRYLIKTRGQQVTLSCSPISGHRSVSWYQQTPGQGLQFLFEYFSETQRNKGNFPGRFSGRQFSNSRSEMNVSTLELGDSALYLCASSLPSGDTDTQYFGPGTRLTVL.

CDR3 region: CASSLIPSLAGGPNTGELFF. Written as DNA, the CDR3 is TGTGCCAGCAGCTTAATCCCCAGTTTAGCGGGGGGCCCGAACACCGGGGAGCTGTTTTTT. The genes are TRBV7-3 and TRBJ2-2; TRBD2 matches 10 bases. Trimming took 1 base from V and 0 from J; bases not matched to a gene: 11. The CDR3 has 20 amino acids. Germline CDR1 SGHTA, CDR2 FQGTGA. Drawing the rest from reference TRBV7-3 and TRBJ2-2, the complete variable domain is GAGVSQTPSNKVTEKGKYVELRCDPISGHTALYWYRQSLGQGPEFLIYFQGTGAADDSGLPNDRFFAVRPEGSVSTLKIQRTERGDSAVYLCASSLIPSLAGGPNTGELFFGEGSRLTVL.

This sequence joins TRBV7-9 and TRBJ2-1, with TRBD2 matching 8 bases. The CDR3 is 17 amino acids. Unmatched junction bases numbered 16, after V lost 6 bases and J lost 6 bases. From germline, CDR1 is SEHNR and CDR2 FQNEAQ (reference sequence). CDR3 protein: CASSNPGLEGVSNEQFF. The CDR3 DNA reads TGTGCCAGCAGTAACCCGGGACTAGAAGGAGTCAGCAATGAGCAGTTCTTC.

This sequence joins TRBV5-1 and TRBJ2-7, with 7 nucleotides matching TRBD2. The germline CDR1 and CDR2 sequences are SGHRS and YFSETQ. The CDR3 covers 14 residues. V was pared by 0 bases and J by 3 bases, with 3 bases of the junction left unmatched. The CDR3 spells CASSLASGNYEQYF. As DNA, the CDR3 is TGCGCCAGCAGCTTGGCTAGCGGTAACTACGAGCAGTACTTC. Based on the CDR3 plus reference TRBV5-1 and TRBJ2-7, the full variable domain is KAGVTQTPRYLIKTRGQQVTLSCSPISGHRSVSWYQQTPGQGLQFLFEYFSETQRNKGNFPGRFSGRQFSNSRSEMNVSTLELGDSALYLCASSLASGNYEQYFGPGTRLTVT.

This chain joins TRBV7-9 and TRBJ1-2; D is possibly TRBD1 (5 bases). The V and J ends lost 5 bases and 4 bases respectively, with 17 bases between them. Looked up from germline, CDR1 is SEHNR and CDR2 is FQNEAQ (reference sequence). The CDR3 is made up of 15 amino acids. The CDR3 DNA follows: TGTGCCAGCAGCCCGCCAGTGACAGTTGGCTATGGCTACACCTTC. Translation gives CASSPPVTVGYGYTF.

The CDR3 region has the DNA TGTGCCAGCAGGGACGGACAGGGAGCCACTGAAGCTTTCTTT. Translated: CASRDGQGATEAFF. This chain connects TRBV2 to TRBJ1-1; 8 positions agree with TRBD1. J was trimmed by 4 bases and V by 6 bases; bases with no gene match: 7. The CDR3 is 14 residues long. CDR1 and CDR2 (germline): SNHLY, FYNNEI.

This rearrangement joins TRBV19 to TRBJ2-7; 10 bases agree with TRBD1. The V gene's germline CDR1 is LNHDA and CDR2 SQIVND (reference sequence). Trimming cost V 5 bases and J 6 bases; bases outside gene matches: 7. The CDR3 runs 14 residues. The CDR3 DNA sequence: TGTGCCAGTAGTCTTGGGGACAGGGGATCCGAGCAGTACTTC. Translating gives CASSLGDRGSEQYF.

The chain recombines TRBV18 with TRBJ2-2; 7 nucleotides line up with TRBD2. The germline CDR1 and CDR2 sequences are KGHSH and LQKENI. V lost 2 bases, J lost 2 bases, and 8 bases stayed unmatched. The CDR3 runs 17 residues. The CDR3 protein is CASSPMVLADNTGELFF. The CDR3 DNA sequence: TGTGCCAGCTCACCAATGGTTCTAGCGGATAACACCGGGGAGCTGTTTTTT.

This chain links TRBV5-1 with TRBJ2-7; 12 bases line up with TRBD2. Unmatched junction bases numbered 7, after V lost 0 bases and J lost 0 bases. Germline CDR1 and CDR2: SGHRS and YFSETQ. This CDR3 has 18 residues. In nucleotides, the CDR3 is TGCGCCAGCAGCTTGGGGGTGTTACTAGCGGGAGGCTCCTACGAGCAGTACTTC. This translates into CASSLGVLLAGGSYEQYF.

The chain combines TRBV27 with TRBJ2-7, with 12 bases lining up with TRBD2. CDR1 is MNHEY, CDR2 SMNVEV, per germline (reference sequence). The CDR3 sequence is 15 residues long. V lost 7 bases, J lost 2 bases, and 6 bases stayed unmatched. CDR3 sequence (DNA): TGTGCCAGCACCACTAGCGGGAGGAACCCCTACGAGCAGTACTTC. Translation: CASTTSGRNPYEQYF.

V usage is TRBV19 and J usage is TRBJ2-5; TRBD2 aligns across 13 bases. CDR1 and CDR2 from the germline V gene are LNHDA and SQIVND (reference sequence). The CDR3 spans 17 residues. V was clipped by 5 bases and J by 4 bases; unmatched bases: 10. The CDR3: CASSVLGTSGRGETQYF. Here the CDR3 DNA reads TGTGCCAGTAGTGTCTTGGGTACTAGCGGGAGGGGAGAGACCCAGTACTTC.

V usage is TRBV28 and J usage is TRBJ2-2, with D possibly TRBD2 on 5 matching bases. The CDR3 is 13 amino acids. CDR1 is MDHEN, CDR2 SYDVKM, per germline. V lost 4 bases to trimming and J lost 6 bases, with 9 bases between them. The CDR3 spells CASSSLRAGELFF. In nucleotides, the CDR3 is TGTGCCAGCAGTTCCCTGAGGGCCGGGGAGCTGTTTTTT. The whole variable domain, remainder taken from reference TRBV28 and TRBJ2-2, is DVKVTQSSRYLVKRTGEKVFLECVQDMDHENMFWYRQDPGLGLRLIYFSYDVKMKEKGDIPEGYSVSREKKERFSLILESASTNQTSMYLCASSSLRAGELFFGEGSRLTVL.

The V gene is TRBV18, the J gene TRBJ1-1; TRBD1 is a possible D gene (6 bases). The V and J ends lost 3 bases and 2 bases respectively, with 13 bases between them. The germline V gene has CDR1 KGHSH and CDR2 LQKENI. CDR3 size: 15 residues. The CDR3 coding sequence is TGTGCCAGCTCACCTACAGGGACGACCAACACTGAAGCTTTCTTT. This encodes CASSPTGTTNTEAFF.

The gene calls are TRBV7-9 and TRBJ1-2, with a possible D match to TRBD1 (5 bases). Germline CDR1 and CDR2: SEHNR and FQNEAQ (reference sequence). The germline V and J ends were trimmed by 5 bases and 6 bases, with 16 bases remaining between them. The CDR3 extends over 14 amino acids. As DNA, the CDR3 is TGTGCCAGCAGCCGGGAGGGGATCGTGGATGGCTACACCTTC. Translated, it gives CASSREGIVDGYTF.

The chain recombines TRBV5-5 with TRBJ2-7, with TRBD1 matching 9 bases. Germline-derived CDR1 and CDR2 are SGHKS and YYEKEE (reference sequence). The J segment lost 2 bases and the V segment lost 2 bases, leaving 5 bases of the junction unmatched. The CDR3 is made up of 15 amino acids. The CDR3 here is CASSFGTGWTYEQYF. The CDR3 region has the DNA TGTGCCAGCAGCTTTGGGACAGGGTGGACCTACGAGCAGTACTTC. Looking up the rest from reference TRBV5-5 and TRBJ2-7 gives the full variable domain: DAGVTQSPTHLIKTRGQQVTLRCSPISGHKSVSWYQQVLGQGPQFIFQYYEKEERGRGNFPDRFSARQFPNYSSELNVNALLLGDSALYLCASSFGTGWTYEQYFGPGTRLTVT.

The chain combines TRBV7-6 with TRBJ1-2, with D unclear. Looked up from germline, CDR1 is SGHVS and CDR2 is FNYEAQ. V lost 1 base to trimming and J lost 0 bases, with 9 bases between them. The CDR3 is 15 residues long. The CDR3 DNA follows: TGTGCCAGCAGCTTAGGGGCAGAACCTAACTATGGCTACACCTTC. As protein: CASSLGAEPNYGYTF.

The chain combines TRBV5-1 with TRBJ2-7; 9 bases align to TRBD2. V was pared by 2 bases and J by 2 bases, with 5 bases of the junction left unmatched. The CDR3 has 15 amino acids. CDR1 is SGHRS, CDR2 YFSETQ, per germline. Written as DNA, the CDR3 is TGCGCCAGCAGCTTAAATGCGGGAGGGGCCTACGAGCAGTACTTC. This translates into CASSLNAGGAYEQYF. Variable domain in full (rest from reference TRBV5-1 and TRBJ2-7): KAGVTQTPRYLIKTRGQQVTLSCSPISGHRSVSWYQQTPGQGLQFLFEYFSETQRNKGNFPGRFSGRQFSNSRSEMNVSTLELGDSALYLCASSLNAGGAYEQYFGPGTRLTVT.